This T cell receptor beta chain appears in the sequencing data of a study of chemoradiotherapy in HPV16-positive cancers. Clones were read by immunoSEQ multiplex PCR, and TCRdb kept only the in-frame ones, dropping some. The data contain about 31,000 clones, approximately 80% of them singletons. The germline V and J ends were trimmed by 4 bases and 2 bases, with 13 bases remaining between them. The germline gives CDR1 MNHEY, CDR2 SMNVEV (reference sequence). This CDR3 has 15 residues. This TCR came from a human donor with HPV-associated anogenital cancer. The chain employs TRBV27 and TRBJ2-3; a possible D gene is TRBD2 (6 bases). The sample in question was blood, obtained from a patient who underwent chemoradiotherapy. The DNA for the CDR3 is TGTGCCAGCAGTTGGGGTCTAGCGAACACAGATACGCAGTATTTT. Translating it yields CASSWGLANTDTQYF.